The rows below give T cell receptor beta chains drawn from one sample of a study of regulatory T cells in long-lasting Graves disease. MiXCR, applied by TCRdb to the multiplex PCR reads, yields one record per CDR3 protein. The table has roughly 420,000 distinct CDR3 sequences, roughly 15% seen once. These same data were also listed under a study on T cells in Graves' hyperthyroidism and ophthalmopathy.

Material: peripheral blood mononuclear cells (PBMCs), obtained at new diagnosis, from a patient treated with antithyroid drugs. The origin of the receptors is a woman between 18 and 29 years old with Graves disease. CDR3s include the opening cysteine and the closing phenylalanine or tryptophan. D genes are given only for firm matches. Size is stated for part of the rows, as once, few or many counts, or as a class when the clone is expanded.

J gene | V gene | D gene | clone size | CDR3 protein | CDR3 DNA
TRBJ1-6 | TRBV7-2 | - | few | CATRDNLGNSPLHF | TGTGCCACCCGGGACAACTTGGGAAATTCACCCCTCCACTTT
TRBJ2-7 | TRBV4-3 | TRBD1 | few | CASSQVDRARGEQYF | TGCGCCAGCAGCCAGGTAGACAGGGCCAGGGGCGAGCAGTACTTC
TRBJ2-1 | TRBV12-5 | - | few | CASGFSGSLNEQFF | TGTGCTAGTGGTTTTTCCGGGAGTTTGAATGAGCAGTTCTTC
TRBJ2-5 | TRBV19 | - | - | CASSESGRTQETQYF | TGTGCCAGTAGTGAGAGCGGTAGAACCCAAGAGACCCAGTACTTC
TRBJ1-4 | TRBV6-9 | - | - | CASSYQRGLGEKLFF | TGTGCCAGCAGTTACCAAAGGGGTTTGGGGGAAAAACTGTTTTTT
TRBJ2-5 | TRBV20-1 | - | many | CSAWRDQETQYF | TGCAGTGCCTGGCGTGATCAAGAGACCCAGTACTTC
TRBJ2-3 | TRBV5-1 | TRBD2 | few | CASSLLGAGETDTQYF | TGCGCCAGCAGCCTCCTAGGTGCGGGAGAGACAGATACGCAGTATTTT
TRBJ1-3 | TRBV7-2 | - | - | CASSLVGSGVFSGNTIDF | TGTGCCAGCAGCTTAGTGGGTTCAGGGGTCTTCTCGGGAAACACCATAGATTTT
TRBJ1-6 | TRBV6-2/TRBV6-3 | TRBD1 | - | CASSQRGQSPLHF | TGTGCCAGCAGTCAGAGGGGGCAGTCACCCCTCCACTTT
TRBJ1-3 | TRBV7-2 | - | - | CASSLALGPGNTIYF | TGTGCCAGCAGCTTAGCGCTAGGACCCGGAAACACCATATATTTT
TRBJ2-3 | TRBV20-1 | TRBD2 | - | CSARDPSGRLNTDTQYF | TGCAGTGCTAGAGACCCTAGCGGGAGGCTTAACACAGATACGCAGTATTTT
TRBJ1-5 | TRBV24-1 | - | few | CATSESNQPQHF | TGTGCCACCAGTGAGAGCAATCAGCCCCAGCATTTT
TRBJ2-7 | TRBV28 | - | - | CASSSGQLRTYF | TGTGCCAGCAGTTCAGGACAGTTGAGGACGTACTTC
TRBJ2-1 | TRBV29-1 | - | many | CSVAGTSSSYNEQFF | TGCAGCGTTGCTGGGACTTCGAGCTCCTACAATGAGCAGTTCTTC
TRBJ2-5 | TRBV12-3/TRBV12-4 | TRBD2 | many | CASSFGREYQETQYF | TGTGCCAGCAGTTTTGGGCGGGAGTACCAAGAGACCCAGTACTTC
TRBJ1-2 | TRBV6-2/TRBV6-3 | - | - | CASRDTGTYGYTF | TGTGCCAGCAGGGACACCGGGACCTATGGCTACACCTTC
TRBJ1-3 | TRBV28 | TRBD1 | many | CASSFSPGQGASVSGNTIYF | TGTGCCAGCAGTTTTTCCCCGGGACAGGGCGCCTCAGTCTCTGGAAACACCATATATTTT
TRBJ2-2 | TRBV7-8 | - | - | CASSLGERGTGELFF | TGTGCCAGCAGCTTAGGGGAGAGGGGCACCGGGGAGCTGTTTTTT
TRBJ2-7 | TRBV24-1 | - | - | CATSDSGSPRHEQYF | TGTGCCACCAGTGACTCGGGATCCCCACGGCACGAGCAGTACTTC
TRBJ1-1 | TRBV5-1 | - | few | CASTAEQANTEAFF | TGCGCCAGCACCGCAGAACAGGCGAACACTGAAGCTTTCTTT
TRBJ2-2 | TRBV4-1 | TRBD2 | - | CASSHRTSSTGELFF | TGCGCCAGCAGCCATAGGACTAGTTCCACCGGGGAGCTGTTTTTT
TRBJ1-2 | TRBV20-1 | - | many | CSASLVERGRVGYTF | TGCAGTGCTAGCCTCGTGGAGAGGGGAAGGGTCGGCTACACCTTC
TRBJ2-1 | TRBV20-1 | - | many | CSARTYLSEQFF | TGCAGTGCCCGGACCTACCTCTCTGAGCAGTTCTTC
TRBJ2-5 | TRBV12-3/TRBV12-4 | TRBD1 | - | CASSDLQGSETQYF | TGTGCCAGCAGTGATTTACAGGGGTCTGAGACCCAGTACTTC
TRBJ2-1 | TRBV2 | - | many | CASRKIGGGAYNEQFF | TGTGCCAGCAGAAAGATAGGGGGAGGAGCCTACAATGAGCAGTTCTTC
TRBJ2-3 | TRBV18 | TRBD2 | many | CASSPEREDTDTQYF | TGTGCCAGCTCACCAGAGCGGGAGGACACAGATACGCAGTATTTT
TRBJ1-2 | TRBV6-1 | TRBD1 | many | CATGTAIDYGYTF | TGTGCCACAGGGACAGCTATTGACTATGGCTACACCTTC
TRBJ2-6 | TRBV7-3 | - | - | CASSPEGVNSGANVLTF | TGTGCCAGCAGCCCCGAGGGAGTGAACTCTGGGGCCAACGTCCTGACTTTC
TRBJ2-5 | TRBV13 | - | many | CASSPNWLRLETQYF | TGTGCCAGCAGCCCCAACTGGCTACGTCTGGAGACCCAGTACTTC
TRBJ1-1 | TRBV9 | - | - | CASSTGQGLGTEAFF | TGTGCCAGCAGCACTGGTCAGGGCCTGGGCACTGAAGCTTTCTTT
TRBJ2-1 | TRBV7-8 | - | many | CASSLEGRGSYNEQFF | TGTGCCAGCAGCTTAGAGGGGAGAGGGTCCTACAATGAGCAGTTCTTC
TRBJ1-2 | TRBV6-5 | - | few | CASSYSPYSQGNYGYTF | TGTGCCAGCAGTTACTCGCCATATAGCCAGGGGAACTATGGCTACACCTTC
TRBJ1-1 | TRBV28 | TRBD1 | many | CASRRPTGSNTEAFF | TGTGCCAGCAGACGACCGACAGGGTCGAACACTGAAGCTTTCTTT
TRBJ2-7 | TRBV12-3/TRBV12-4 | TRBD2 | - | CASSFRLAGDFYEQYF | TGTGCCAGCAGTTTTCGACTAGCGGGAGATTTCTACGAGCAGTACTTC
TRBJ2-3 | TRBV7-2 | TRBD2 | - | CASSSGLAHITDTQYF | TGTGCCAGCAGCTCGGGACTAGCCCATATCACAGATACGCAGTATTTT
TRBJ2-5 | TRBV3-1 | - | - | CASSQEDGSQYF | TGTGCCAGCAGCCAAGAGGATGGGTCCCAGTACTTC
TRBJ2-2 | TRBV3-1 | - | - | CASSQDLRVTGELFF | TGTGCCAGCAGCCAAGATCTAAGGGTCACCGGGGAGCTGTTTTTT
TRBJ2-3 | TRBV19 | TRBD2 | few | CASSMAGGPTDTQYF | TGTGCCAGTAGTATGGCGGGAGGGCCGACAGATACGCAGTATTTT
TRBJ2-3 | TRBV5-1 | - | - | CASSYSVLGPSDTQYF | TGCGCCAGCAGCTACTCCGTTCTCGGGCCCTCAGATACGCAGTATTTT
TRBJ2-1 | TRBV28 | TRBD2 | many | CASRGPGTSGSGSYNEQFF | TGTGCCAGCAGGGGCCCCGGGACTAGCGGGAGTGGGTCCTACAATGAGCAGTTCTTC
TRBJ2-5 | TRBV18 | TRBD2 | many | CASSLRTSSIEETQYF | TGTGCCAGCTCACTACGGACTAGTTCGATAGAAGAGACCCAGTACTTC
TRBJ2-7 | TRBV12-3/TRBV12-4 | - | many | CASSYAGKTYEQYF | TGTGCCAGCAGTTACGCCGGGAAAACCTACGAGCAGTACTTC
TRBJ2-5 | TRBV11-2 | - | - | CASSARETYQETQYF | TGTGCCAGCAGCGCCCGGGAAACCTACCAAGAGACCCAGTACTTC